This TCR beta chain came from a study of regulatory T cells in long-lasting Graves disease. This CDR3 is 17 amino acids long. CDR1 SNHLY and CDR2 FYNNEI come from the germline V gene. The V segment lost 3 bases and the J segment 4 bases; nucleotides outside the gene matches: 7. This clonotype has ten or more counts. The antigen is unknown. Regarding time point: newly diagnosed GD, antithyroid drugs for less than 3 months. Preparation of the TCR library used RNA extracted from PBMCs. Study findings and constraints: Patients with persistent disease showed a bias toward TRBV28, TRBJ1-2 and TRBJ2-5.

iRepertoire HTBI primers and Arm-PCR of CDR3 regions built TCR beta libraries. Original processing notes: Samples revealed approximately 67 TRBV and over 12 TRBJ segments. One entry per CDR3 protein, called by TCRdb with MiXCR from the multiplex PCR reads. The V and J calls shown here were made by TCRdb, not taken from the authors' results. The top ten clones hold about 14% of a sample with 250,000 to 300,000 distinct CDR3 sequences, 18% of them seen once. The same data also went into a second study, on T cells in Graves' hyperthyroidism and ophthalmopathy. This second study notes: The HTBI primer set drove a first-round RT-PCR of the TCR CDR3.

This material consisted of peripheral blood mononuclear cells (PBMCs), taken at new diagnosis, from a patient treated with antithyroid drugs. The source is a woman aged 25 to 45 with Graves disease. The chain links TRBV2 to TRBJ2-1; 12 nucleotides align to TRBD2. Here the CDR3 reads CASSDWLAGGRYNEQFF. CDR3 nucleotides: TGTGCCAGCAGTGATTGGCTAGCGGGGGGGAGGTACAATGAGCAGTTCTTC.